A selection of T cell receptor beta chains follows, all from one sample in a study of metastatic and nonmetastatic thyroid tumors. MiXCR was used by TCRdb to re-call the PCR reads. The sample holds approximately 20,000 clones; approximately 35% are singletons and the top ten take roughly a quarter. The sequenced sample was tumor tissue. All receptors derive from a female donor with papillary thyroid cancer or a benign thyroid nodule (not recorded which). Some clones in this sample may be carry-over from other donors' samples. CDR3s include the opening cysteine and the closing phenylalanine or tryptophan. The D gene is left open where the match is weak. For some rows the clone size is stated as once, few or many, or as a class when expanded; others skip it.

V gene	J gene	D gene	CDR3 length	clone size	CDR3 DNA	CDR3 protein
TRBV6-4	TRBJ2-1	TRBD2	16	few	TGTGCCAGCAGTGCCTGGACTAGCGGGAGAATCGATGAGCAGTTCTTC	CASSAWTSGRIDEQFF
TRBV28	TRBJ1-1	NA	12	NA	TGTGCCAGCAGTTTACCGAACACTGAAGCTTTCTTT	CASSLPNTEAFF
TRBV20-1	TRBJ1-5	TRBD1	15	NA	TGCAGTGCTAGAAAGACAGGGTTTAGGGGCCAGCCCCAGCATTTT	CSARKTGFRGQPQHF
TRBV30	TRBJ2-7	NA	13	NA	TGTGCCTGGAGTGTAAACGAAAGGTACGAGCAGTACTTC	CAWSVNERYEQYF
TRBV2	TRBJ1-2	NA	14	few	TGTGCCAGCAGTGAAGCAGCGGGGCTCTATGGCTACACCTTC	CASSEAAGLYGYTF
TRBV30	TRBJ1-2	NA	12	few	TGTGCCTGGAGTTCACAGGGTTATGGCTACACCTTC	CAWSSQGYGYTF
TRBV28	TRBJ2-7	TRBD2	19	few	TGTGCCAGCAGTCCCAACCCCGGGACTAGCGGGGGTAGCTCCTACGAGCAGTACTTC	CASSPNPGTSGGSSYEQYF
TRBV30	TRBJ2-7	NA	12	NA	TGTGCCTGGAGTCCTGGCCAATACGAGCAGTACTTC	CAWSPGQYEQYF
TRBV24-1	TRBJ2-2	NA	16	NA	TGTGCCACCAGTGCCCCAACCAAAGCGATGGCCGGGGAGCTGTTTTTT	CATSAPTKAMAGELFF
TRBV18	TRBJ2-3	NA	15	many	TGTGCCAGCTCAGGGGTCGAGCAGAGCACAGATACGCAGTATTTT	CASSGVEQSTDTQYF
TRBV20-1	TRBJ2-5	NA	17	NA	TGCAGTGCTAGAGATTTTGGAGGGGGGCGCCCCCAAGAGACCCAGTACTTC	CSARDFGGGRPQETQYF
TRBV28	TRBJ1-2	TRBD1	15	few	TGTGCCAGCAGTTTCGGAGACAGGGATTCGATGGGCTACACCTTC	CASSFGDRDSMGYTF
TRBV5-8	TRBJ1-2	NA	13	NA	TGTGCCAGCAGCCGCCCAGGGAATTATGGCTACACCTTC	CASSRPGNYGYTF
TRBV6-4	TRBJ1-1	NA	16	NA	TGTGCCAGCAGTCCAAGCCTCCCGGGCCCTAACACTGAAGCTTTCTTT	CASSPSLPGPNTEAFF
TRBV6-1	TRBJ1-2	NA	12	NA	TGTGCCAGCAGTGAATATTTAAGTGGCTACACCTTC	CASSEYLSGYTF
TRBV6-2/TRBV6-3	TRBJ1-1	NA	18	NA	TGTGCCAGCAGTTACTCGCCAAACGCAGGACCCATGAACACTGAAGCTTTCTTT	CASSYSPNAGPMNTEAFF
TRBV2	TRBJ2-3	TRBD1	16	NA	TGTGCCAGCGGCACTGTCCAGGGGGCGCGCCCAGATACGCAGTATTTT	CASGTVQGARPDTQYF
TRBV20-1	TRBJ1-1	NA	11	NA	TGCTGCGGACAAAGGAACACTGAAGCTTTCTTT	CCGQRNTEAFF
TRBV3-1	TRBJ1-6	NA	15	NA	TGTGCCAACGTTTGTCCCGGGGAAGGAAATTCACCCCTCCACTTT	CANVCPGEGNSPLHF
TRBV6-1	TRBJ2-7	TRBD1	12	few	TGTGCCAGCAGTGAAAACCGGGACAGGCAGTACTTC	CASSENRDRQYF
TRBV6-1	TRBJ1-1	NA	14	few	TGTGCCAGCAGTGCCTCCAGTTTAAAGTCTGAAGCTTTCTTT	CASSASSLKSEAFF
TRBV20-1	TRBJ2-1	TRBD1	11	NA	TGCAGTGGCAACAGGGGTCCTGAGCAGTTCTTC	CSGNRGPEQFF